The sequence of this TCR beta chain was determined in a study of siplizumab effects on memory and regulatory T cells. General observations from the study: With siplizumab, mappable alloreactive CD4+ clones averaged around 65% Treg-derived, versus 25% to 30% in controls. Both greater diversity than memory cells and a major contribution to the alloresponse seemed to characterize naive T cells.

The CDR3 runs to 14 residues. The germline gives CDR1 SGHKS, CDR2 YYEKEE (reference sequence). Trimming took 0 bases from V and 4 from J; bases not matched to a gene: 3. Turning to this clone: Its specificity is not known.

Measured with immunoSEQ multiplex PCR; TCRdb has only the in-frame clones, and not every one. The table includes 99,000 or so clones, roughly 93% detected once. The TCR was taken from a human donor in good health. What was sequenced was Tregs sorted from blood. The chain combines TRBV5-5 with TRBJ2-7; 8 bases are shared with TRBD1. CDR3 residues: CASSLGDRGYEQYF. The CDR3 DNA reads TGTGCCAGCAGCTTGGGAGACAGGGGTTACGAGCAGTACTTC.